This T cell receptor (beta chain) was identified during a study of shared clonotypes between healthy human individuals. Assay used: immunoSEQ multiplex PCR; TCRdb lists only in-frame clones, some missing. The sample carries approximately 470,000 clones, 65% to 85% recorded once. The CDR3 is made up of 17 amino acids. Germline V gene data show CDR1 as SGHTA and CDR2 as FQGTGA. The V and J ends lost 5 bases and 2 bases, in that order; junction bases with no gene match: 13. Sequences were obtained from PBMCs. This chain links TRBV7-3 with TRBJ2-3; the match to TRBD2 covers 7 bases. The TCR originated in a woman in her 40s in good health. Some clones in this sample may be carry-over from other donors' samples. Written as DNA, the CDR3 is TGTGCCAGCAGCACCTATCGGCGGGAGACCTCCACAGATACGCAGTATTTT. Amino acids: CASSTYRRETSTDTQYF.